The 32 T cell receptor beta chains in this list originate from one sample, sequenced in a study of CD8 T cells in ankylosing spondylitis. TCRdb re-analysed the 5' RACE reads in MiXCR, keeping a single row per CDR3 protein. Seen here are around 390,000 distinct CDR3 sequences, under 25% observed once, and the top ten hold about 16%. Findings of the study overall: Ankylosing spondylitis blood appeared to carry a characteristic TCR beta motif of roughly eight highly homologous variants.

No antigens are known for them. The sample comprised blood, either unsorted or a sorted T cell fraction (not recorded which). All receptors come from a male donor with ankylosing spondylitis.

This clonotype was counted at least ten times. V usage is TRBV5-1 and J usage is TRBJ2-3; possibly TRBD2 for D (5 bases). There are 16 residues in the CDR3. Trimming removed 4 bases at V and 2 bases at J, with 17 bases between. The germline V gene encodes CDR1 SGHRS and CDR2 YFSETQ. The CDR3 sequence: CASSLRLAGPTDTQYF. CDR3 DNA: TGCGCCAGCAGCCTAAGGCTAGCTGGGCCCACAGATACGCAGTATTTT. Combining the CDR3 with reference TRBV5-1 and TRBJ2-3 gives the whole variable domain KAGVTQTPRYLIKTRGQQVTLSCSPISGHRSVSWYQQTPGQGLQFLFEYFSETQRNKGNFPGRFSGRQFSNSRSEMNVSTLELGDSALYLCASSLRLAGPTDTQYFGPGTRLTVL.

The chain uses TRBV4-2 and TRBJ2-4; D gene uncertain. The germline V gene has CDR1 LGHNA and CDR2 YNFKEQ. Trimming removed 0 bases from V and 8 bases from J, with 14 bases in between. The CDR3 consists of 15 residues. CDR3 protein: CASSQDGQTRDIQYF. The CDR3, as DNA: TGTGCCAGCAGCCAAGATGGCCAAACCCGGGACATTCAGTACTTC.

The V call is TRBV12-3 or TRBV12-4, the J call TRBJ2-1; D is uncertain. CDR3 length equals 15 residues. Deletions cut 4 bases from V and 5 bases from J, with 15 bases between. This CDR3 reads CASSYPGASHNEQFF. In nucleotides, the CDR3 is TGTGCCAGCAGTTACCCTGGAGCGTCTCACAATGAGCAGTTCTTC.

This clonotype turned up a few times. The CDR3 DNA reads TGCGCCAGCAAGGGGGCGGGAGACGAGCAGTACTTC. Its protein is CASKGAGDEQYF. The rearrangement links TRBV5-1 to TRBJ2-7; D possibly uses TRBD1 or TRBD2 (7 bases each). The germline CDR1 and CDR2 sequences are SGHRS and YFSETQ. The CDR3 covers 12 residues. V was clipped by 6 bases and J by 5 bases, with 12 bases between them.

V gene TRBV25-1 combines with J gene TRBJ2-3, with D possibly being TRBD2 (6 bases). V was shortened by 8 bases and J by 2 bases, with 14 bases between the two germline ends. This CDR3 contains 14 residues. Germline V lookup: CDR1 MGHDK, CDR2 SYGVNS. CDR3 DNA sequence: TGTGCCAGCGGGGGGAGGAGGTCCACAGATACGCAGTATTTT. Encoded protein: CASGGRRSTDTQYF. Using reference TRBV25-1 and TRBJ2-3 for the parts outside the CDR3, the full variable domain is EADIYQTPRYLVIGTGKKITLECSQTMGHDKMYWYQQDPGMELHLIHYSYGVNSTEKGDLSSESTVSRIRTEHFPLTLESARPSHTSQYLCASGGRRSTDTQYFGPGTRLTVL.

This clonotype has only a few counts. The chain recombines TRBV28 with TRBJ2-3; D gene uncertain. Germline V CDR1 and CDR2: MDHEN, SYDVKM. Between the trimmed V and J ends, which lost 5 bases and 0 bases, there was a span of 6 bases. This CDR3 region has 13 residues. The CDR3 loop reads CASSQRSTDTQYF. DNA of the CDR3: TGTGCCAGCAGTCAGCGTAGCACAGATACGCAGTATTTT.

The CDR3 DNA follows: TGTGCCAGCAGCAAAGATAGCAGAAAAGAGACCCAGTACTTC. It yields the protein CASSKDSRKETQYF. The chain carries TRBV21-1 and TRBJ2-5. TRBV21-1 is recorded as a pseudogene. This CDR3 comprises 14 residues.

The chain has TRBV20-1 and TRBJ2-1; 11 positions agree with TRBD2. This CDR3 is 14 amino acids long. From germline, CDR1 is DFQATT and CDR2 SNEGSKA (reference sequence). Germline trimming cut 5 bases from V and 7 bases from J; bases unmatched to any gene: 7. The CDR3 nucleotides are TGCAGTGCTGTAGCGGGAGGGTTGGGAAATGAGCAGTTCTTC. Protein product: CSAVAGGLGNEQFF.

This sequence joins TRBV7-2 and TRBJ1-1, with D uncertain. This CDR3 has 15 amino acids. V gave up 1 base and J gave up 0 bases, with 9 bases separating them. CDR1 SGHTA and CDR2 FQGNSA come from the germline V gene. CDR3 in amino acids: CASSLGGPMNTEAFF. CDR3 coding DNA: TGTGCCAGCAGCTTAGGCGGGCCCATGAACACTGAAGCTTTCTTT.

CDR3 DNA: TGTGCCAGCTCACCGGGACAGGGAAGGAATCAGCCCCAGCATTTT. This translates into CASSPGQGRNQPQHF. This chain uses TRBV18 with TRBJ1-5, with 9 bases aligning to TRBD1. V lost 3 bases and J lost 4; bases outside the gene matches: 4. Per the germline V gene, CDR1 is KGHSH and CDR2 is LQKENI. The CDR3 runs to 15 residues.

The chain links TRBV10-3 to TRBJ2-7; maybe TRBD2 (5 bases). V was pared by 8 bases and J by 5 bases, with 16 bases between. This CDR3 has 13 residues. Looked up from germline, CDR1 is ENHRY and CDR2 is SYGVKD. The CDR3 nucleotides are TGTGCCATCGCTCCCTCGGGGAGCCACGAGCAGTACTTC. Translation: CAIAPSGSHEQYF.

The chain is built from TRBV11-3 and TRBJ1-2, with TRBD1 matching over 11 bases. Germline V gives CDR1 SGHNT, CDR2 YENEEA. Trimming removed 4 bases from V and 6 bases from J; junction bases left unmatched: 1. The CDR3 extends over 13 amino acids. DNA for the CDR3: TGTGCCAGCAGCTGGACAGGGGGCGATGGCTACACCTTC. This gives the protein CASSWTGGDGYTF. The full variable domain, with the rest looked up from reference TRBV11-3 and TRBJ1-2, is EAGVVQSPRYKIIEKKQPVAFWCNPISGHNTLYWYLQNLGQGPELLIRYENEEAVDDSQLPKDRFSAERLKGVDSTLKIQPAELGDSAVYLCASSWTGGDGYTFGSGTRLTVV.

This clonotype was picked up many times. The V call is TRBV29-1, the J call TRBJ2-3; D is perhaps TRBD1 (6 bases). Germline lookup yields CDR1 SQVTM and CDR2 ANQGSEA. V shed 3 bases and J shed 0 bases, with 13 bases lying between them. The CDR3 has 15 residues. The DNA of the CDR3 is TGCAGCGTTGACGGCAGGGGCGCAAGCACAGATACGCAGTATTTT. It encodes CSVDGRGASTDTQYF.

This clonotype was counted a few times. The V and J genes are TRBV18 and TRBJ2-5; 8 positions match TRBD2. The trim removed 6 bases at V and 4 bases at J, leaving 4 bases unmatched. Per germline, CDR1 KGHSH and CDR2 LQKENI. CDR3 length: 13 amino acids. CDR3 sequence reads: CASSQGLGETQYF. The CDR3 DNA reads TGTGCCAGCTCGCAGGGACTAGGAGAGACCCAGTACTTC.

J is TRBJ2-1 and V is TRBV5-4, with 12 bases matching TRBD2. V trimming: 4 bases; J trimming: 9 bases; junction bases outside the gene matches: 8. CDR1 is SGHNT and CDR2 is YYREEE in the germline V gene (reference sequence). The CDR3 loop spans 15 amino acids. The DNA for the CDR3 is TGTGCCAGCAGCCTCGGACTAGCGGGATTGGTTGAGCAGTTCTTC. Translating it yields CASSLGLAGLVEQFF.

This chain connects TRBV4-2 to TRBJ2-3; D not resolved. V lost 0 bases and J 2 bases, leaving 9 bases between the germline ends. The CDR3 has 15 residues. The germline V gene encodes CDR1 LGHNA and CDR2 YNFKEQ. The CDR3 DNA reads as TGTGCCAGCAGCCAAGAACGTGTTTTCACAGATACGCAGTATTTT. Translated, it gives CASSQERVFTDTQYF.

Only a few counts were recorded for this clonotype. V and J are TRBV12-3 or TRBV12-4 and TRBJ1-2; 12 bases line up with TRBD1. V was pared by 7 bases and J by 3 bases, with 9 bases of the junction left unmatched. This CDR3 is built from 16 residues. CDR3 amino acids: CASNTWGQGADYGYTF. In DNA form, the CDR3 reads TGTGCCAGCAACACTTGGGGACAGGGGGCTGACTATGGCTACACCTTC.

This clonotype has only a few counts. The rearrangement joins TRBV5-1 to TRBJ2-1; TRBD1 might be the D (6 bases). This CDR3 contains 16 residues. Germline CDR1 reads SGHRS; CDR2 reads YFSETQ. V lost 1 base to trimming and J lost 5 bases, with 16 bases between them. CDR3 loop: CASSLRRTELDNEQFF. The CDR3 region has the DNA TGCGCCAGCAGCTTGAGACGGACAGAATTAGACAATGAGCAGTTCTTC.

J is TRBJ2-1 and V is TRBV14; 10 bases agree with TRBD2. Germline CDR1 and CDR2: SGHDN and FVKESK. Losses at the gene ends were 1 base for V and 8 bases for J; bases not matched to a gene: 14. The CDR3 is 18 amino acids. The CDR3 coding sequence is TGTGCCAGCAGCCAAGGTACACTCGAGCGGGAGGGCCACTATGAGCAGTTCTTC. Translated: CASSQGTLEREGHYEQFF.

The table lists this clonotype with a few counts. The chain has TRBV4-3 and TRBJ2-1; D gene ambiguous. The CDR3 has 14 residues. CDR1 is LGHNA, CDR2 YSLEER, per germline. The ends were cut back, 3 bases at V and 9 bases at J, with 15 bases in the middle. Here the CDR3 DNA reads TGCGCCAGCAGCCAGGGGTTCCACGAAGGTGAGCAGTTCTTC. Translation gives CASSQGFHEGEQFF.

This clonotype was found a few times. The CDR3 region has the DNA TGTGCCAGCAGCTCCCAAGACAGGGGGCGTTGGCCCGGGGAGCTGTTTTTT. It is translated as CASSSQDRGRWPGELFF. The genes are TRBV7-2 and TRBJ2-2; 10 bases align to TRBD1. Per germline, CDR1 SGHTA and CDR2 FQGNSA. Trimming removed 4 bases from V and 6 bases from J; junction bases left unmatched: 11. The CDR3 runs 17 residues.

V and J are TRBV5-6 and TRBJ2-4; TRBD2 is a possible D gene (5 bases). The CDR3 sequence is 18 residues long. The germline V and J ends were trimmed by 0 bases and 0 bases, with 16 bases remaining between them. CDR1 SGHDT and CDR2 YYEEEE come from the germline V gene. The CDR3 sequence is CASSLVGGLSIAKNIQYF. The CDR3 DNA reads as TGTGCCAGCAGCTTGGTCGGAGGCCTCTCGATAGCCAAAAACATTCAGTACTTC.

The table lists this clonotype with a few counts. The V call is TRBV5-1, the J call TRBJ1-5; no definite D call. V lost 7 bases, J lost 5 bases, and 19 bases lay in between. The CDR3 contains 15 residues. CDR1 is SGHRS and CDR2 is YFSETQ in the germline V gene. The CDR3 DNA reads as TGCGCCAGCCAAAGGCGGGCCCCCGGTCATCAGCCCCAGCATTTT. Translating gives CASQRRAPGHQPQHF. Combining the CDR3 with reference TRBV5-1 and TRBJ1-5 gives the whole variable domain KAGVTQTPRYLIKTRGQQVTLSCSPISGHRSVSWYQQTPGQGLQFLFEYFSETQRNKGNFPGRFSGRQFSNSRSEMNVSTLELGDSALYLCASQRRAPGHQPQHFGDGTRLSIL.

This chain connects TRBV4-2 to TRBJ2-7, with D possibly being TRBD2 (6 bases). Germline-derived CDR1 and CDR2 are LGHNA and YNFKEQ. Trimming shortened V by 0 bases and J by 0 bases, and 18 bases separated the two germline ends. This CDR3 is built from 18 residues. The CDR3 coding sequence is TGTGCCAGCAGCCAAGATAAGTCATGGGAGGAGAGCTCCTACGAGCAGTACTTC. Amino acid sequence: CASSQDKSWEESSYEQYF.

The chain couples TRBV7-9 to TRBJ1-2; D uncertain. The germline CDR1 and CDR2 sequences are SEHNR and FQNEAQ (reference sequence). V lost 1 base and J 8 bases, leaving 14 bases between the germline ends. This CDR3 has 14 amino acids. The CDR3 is CASSLGRAPGGYTF. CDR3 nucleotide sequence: TGTGCCAGCAGCTTAGGTAGGGCGCCTGGCGGCTACACCTTC.

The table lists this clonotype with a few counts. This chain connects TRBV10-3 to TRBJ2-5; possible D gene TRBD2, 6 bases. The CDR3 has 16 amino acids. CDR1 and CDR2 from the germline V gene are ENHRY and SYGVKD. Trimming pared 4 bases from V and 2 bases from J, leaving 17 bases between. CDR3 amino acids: CAISGRGGTGQETQYF. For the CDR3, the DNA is TGTGCCATCAGTGGACGGGGCGGGACGGGACAAGAGACCCAGTACTTC.

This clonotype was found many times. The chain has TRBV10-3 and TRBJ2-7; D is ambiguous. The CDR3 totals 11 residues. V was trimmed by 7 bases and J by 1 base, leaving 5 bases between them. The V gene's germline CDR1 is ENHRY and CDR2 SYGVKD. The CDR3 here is CAIMGSYEQYF. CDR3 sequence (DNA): TGTGCCATCATGGGATCCTACGAGCAGTACTTC.

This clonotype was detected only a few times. The CDR3 protein is CSASTGQAYSGNTIYF. The CDR3, as DNA: TGCAGTGCTAGTACGGGACAGGCATACTCTGGAAACACCATATATTTT. The rearrangement links TRBV20-1 to TRBJ1-3, with 8 bases aligning to TRBD1. V shed 3 bases and J 0 bases; nucleotides not matched to a gene: 7. The germline gives CDR1 DFQATT, CDR2 SNEGSKA (reference sequence). The CDR3 is made up of 16 amino acids.

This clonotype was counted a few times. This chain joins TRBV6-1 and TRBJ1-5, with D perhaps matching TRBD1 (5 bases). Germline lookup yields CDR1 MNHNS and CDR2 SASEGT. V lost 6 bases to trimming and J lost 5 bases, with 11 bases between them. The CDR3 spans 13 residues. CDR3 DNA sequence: TGTGCCAGCAGGGGGGTAGGGGATCAGCCCCAGCATTTT. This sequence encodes CASRGVGDQPQHF.

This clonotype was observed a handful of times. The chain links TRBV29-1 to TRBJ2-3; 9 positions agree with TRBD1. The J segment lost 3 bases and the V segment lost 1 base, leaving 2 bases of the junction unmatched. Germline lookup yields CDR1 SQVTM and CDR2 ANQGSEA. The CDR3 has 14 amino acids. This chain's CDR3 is CSVEGQGGTDTQYF. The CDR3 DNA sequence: TGCAGCGTTGAAGGACAGGGGGGGACAGATACGCAGTATTTT.

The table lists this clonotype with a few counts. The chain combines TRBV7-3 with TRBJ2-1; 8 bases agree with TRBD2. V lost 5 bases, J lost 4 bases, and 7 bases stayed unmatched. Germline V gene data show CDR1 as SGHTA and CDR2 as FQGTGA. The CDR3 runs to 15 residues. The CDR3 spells CASSLGREWYNEQFF. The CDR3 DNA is TGTGCCAGCAGCCTCGGGAGGGAGTGGTACAATGAGCAGTTCTTC.

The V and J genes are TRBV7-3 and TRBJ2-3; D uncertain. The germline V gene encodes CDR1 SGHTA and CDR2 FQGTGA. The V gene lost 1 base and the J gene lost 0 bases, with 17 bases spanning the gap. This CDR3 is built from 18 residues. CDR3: CASSLIPWHTTSTDTQYF. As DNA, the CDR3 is TGTGCCAGCAGCTTAATCCCATGGCACACGACTAGCACAGATACGCAGTATTTT.